The 6 T cell receptor beta chains below all came from one sample that was sequenced in a study of T cells expressing NK-cell markers. With the 5' RACE reads reprocessed, TCRdb shows one record per CDR3 protein and no DNA. The specimen's table records 350,000 to 500,000 distinct CDR3 sequences. The sequencing input was blood T cells: a sorted CD56 or NKG2C T cell subset, CD4+ or CD8+ T cells, or bulk PBMC T cells (not recorded which). These receptors came from a woman between 18 and 75 years old in good health.

The gene calls are TRBV6-1 and TRBJ2-5; TCRdb calls TRBD2, which cannot be checked without DNA. This CDR3 region has 14 residues. Per the germline V gene, CDR1 is MNHNS and CDR2 is SASEGT. The CDR3 sequence: CASSEAQRGETQYF.

The chain combines TRBV14 with TRBJ2-3; without DNA, the TCRdb call of TRBD2 cannot be checked. The CDR3 is 16 amino acids. The germline V gene encodes CDR1 SGHDN and CDR2 FVKESK. The CDR3: CASSQVTSGGADTQYF.

J is TRBJ2-2 and V is TRBV20-1; lacking DNA, the TRBD2 call made by TCRdb goes unchecked. The V gene's germline CDR1 is DFQATT and CDR2 SNEGSKA (reference sequence). The CDR3 consists of 18 residues. CDR3 loop: CSARPSGGLAGGFGELFF.

The chain is built from TRBV12-3 or TRBV12-4 and TRBJ2-7; TCRdb calls TRBD1, which cannot be checked without DNA. The CDR3 length is 15 residues. CDR3 region: CASSFWDGFSYEQYF.

The chain combines TRBV19 with TRBJ2-2; TCRdb's D call of TRBD2 is untestable without DNA. Germline CDR1 reads LNHDA; CDR2 reads SQIVND (reference sequence). The CDR3 runs to 16 residues. CDR3 loop: CASSARREGPVGELFF.

The V call is TRBV20-1, the J call TRBJ2-1; TCRdb designates TRBD2, a call that cannot be tested without DNA. Per germline, CDR1 DFQATT and CDR2 SNEGSKA (reference sequence). CDR3 size: 15 residues. This CDR3 reads CSARVAGLGYNEQFF.